Listed below are T cell receptor beta chains from one sample, sequenced in a study of T-cell memory formation after mild COVID-19. Each CDR3 protein is one row after TCRdb ran MiXCR on the 5' RACE reads. The sample lists 350,000 to 500,000 distinct CDR3 sequences, 20% occurring once. The specimen was PBMCs or a T cell subset sorted from them (not recorded which). These receptors all stem from an adult woman who had mild COVID-19 (a few samples of this study predate the infection). Cell type and time point are not known. Both conserved end residues are part of each CDR3. A D gene is named only where the DNA matches it firmly. Clone size is given for some rows only: seen once, a few or many times, or a class if the clone is expanded.

d_call	v_call	clone_size	j_call	cdr3_nt	cdr3_aa
.	TRBV7-6	few	TRBJ2-7	TGTGCCAGCAGCCTACTACCGGGCCATTCCTACGAGCAGTACTTC	CASSLLPGHSYEQYF
.	TRBV13	.	TRBJ2-3	TGTGCCATCAAGGAGACGGCAGATACGCAGTATTTT	CAIKETADTQYF
.	TRBV6-5	many	TRBJ1-3	TGTGCCAGCAGTTATTCCGGACGGCTATCCCACACCATATATTTT	CASSYSGRLSHTIYF
TRBD1	TRBV10-1	.	TRBJ1-1	TGCGCCAGCAGCCAACAGGACAGGGAGAGGGGCACTGAAGCTTTCTTT	CASSQQDRERGTEAFF
.	TRBV14	.	TRBJ1-3	TGTGCCAGCAGCCACCGGGGCATCTTCTCTGGAAACACCATATATTTT	CASSHRGIFSGNTIYF
.	TRBV6-2/TRBV6-3	.	TRBJ2-3	TGTGCCAGCAGTGCCGGACAAGATTCCACAGATACGCAGTATTTT	CASSAGQDSTDTQYF
TRBD1	TRBV7-2	few	TRBJ1-1	TGTGCCAGCAGCTTAGGGACAGGAATAAACACTGAAGCTTTCTTT	CASSLGTGINTEAFF
.	TRBV12-3/TRBV12-4	.	TRBJ1-2	TGTGCCAGCAGCCTCTTTGGGGCCCATGGCTACACCTTC	CASSLFGAHGYTF
TRBD1	TRBV9	.	TRBJ1-2	TGTGCCAGCAGCCCCCAGGACAGGTTCGACTATGGCTACACCTTC	CASSPQDRFDYGYTF
.	TRBV7-9	.	TRBJ2-7	TGTGCCAGCAGCTCGGGACTCGGAGATTACTACGAGCAGTACTTC	CASSSGLGDYYEQYF
.	TRBV15	few	TRBJ1-5	TGTGCCACCAGCAGAGCGGAGGGCAGGGTAGAGCCCCAGCATTTT	CATSRAEGRVEPQHF
.	TRBV3-1	.	TRBJ1-1	TGTGCCAGCAGCCAATCCGAAACATACAGGCCCCAAGCTTTCTTT	CASSQSETYRPQAFF
.	TRBV27	.	TRBJ1-5	TGTGCCAGCAGTTCGTCAGGCCCCCAAACGGCTAGCAATCAGCCCCAGCATTTT	CASSSSGPQTASNQPQHF
.	TRBV6-2/TRBV6-3	few	TRBJ2-1	TGTGCCAGCAGAGAAGTTCCCACCTCCAGCGAGCAGTTCTTC	CASREVPTSSEQFF
.	TRBV2	many	TRBJ2-6	TGTGCCAGCAGTGCAGCAGGGGGGACTGGGGCCAACGTCCTGACTTTC	CASSAAGGTGANVLTF
.	TRBV6-6	few	TRBJ1-1	TGTGCCAGCAGTTACTCGAGAGAGGCGGGGGGCGCGGGGACTGAAGCTTTCTTT	CASSYSREAGGAGTEAFF
.	TRBV5-5	.	TRBJ1-2	TGTGCCAGCAGCTTGGTGGCCAGGGCCCCCAACTATGGCTACACCTTC	CASSLVARAPNYGYTF
TRBD2	TRBV20-1	once	TRBJ2-7	TGCAGTGCTAGACCCCTCGCGGGAGGTGCCTACGAGCAGTACTTC	CSARPLAGGAYEQYF
.	TRBV4-1	many	TRBJ2-7	TGCGCCAGCAGCCAAGACTCGTGGGCAGTTGACGAGCAGTACTTC	CASSQDSWAVDEQYF
TRBD1	TRBV9	few	TRBJ2-7	TGTGCCAGCAGCGATATTGGGACAGCGTCGGGCGAGCAGTACTTC	CASSDIGTASGEQYF
.	TRBV15	few	TRBJ2-1	TGTGCCACCAGCAGAGAAATAAGTAGGCACAATGAGCAGTTCTTC	CATSREISRHNEQFF
.	TRBV10-3	few	TRBJ2-3	TGTGCATGCGGGGCGACAGATACGCAGTATTTT	CACGATDTQYF
.	TRBV5-5	.	TRBJ2-3	TGTGCCAGCAGCGTAAGGGGGGATGGGACAGATACGCAGTATTTT	CASSVRGDGTDTQYF
TRBD2	TRBV7-6	.	TRBJ2-2	TGTGCCAGCAGCGAACATAGCGGGGGCGGCCGTATCACCGGGGAGCTGTTTTTT	CASSEHSGGGRITGELFF
TRBD1	TRBV29-1	.	TRBJ1-2	TGCAGCGGCAGGGGGGGGTATGGCTACACCTTC	CSGRGGYGYTF
.	TRBV14	.	TRBJ1-1	TGTGCCAGCAGCCAAGATGGAGGGGTGAACACTGAAGCTTTCTTT	CASSQDGGVNTEAFF
.	TRBV4-2	few	TRBJ2-1	TGTGCCAGCAGCCAAGACGGGAGTAGGTCCTACAATGAGCAGTTCTTC	CASSQDGSRSYNEQFF
TRBD1	TRBV3-1	many	TRBJ2-7	TGTGCCAGCAGCCTCGGGACAGGGCTTTACGAGCAGTACTTC	CASSLGTGLYEQYF
TRBD1	TRBV7-9	.	TRBJ2-2	TGTGCCAGCAGCTTACCGGCGGGACAGGGAACCGGGGAGCTGTTTTTT	CASSLPAGQGTGELFF
.	TRBV3-1	.	TRBJ1-2	TGTGCCAGCAGCCAGAACACAGAAATCTATGGCTACACCTTC	CASSQNTEIYGYTF
.	TRBV12-3/TRBV12-4	few	TRBJ2-7	TGTGCCAGCAGTTTACGGCGGACCTACGAGCAGTACTTC	CASSLRRTYEQYF
TRBD1	TRBV13	once	TRBJ2-5	TGTGCCAGCCAGAGACAGGGGGGGGTGGAGACCCAGTACTTC	CASQRQGGVETQYF
.	TRBV12-3/TRBV12-4	.	TRBJ2-1	TGTGCCAGCAGTTTAAAACTGGGACTTGCGTACAATGAGCAGTTCTTC	CASSLKLGLAYNEQFF
TRBD1	TRBV28	.	TRBJ1-2	TGTGCCAGCAGTCCCACCCGGACAGGCTATGGCTACACCTTC	CASSPTRTGYGYTF
TRBD1	TRBV7-2	.	TRBJ2-5	TGTGCCAGCAGCCCGAGACAGGGGCAAGGGGCGGCCCAGTACTTC	CASSPRQGQGAAQYF
.	TRBV12-3/TRBV12-4	few	TRBJ2-3	TGTGCCAGCAGACCCGGGCAGGTCACAGATACGCAGTATTTT	CASRPGQVTDTQYF
TRBD1	TRBV7-8	.	TRBJ1-3	TGTGCCAGCAGCTTCGGGACAGCGAGCGTTTCTGGAAACACCATATATTTT	CASSFGTASVSGNTIYF
.	TRBV5-6	.	TRBJ2-2	TGTGCCAGCAGTGCGAGCAGGGAGCTGTTTTTT	CASSASRELFF
.	TRBV6-4	few	TRBJ2-1	TGTGCCACATACAGGGATGAGCAGTTCTTC	CATYRDEQFF
.	TRBV11-3	.	TRBJ1-6	TGTGCCAGCAGCTCTGGGGGTTTGGATAATTCACCCCTCCACTTT	CASSSGGLDNSPLHF
TRBD1	TRBV20-1	.	TRBJ1-2	TGCAGTGCCATACCCGTGGGACAGGGGGCGAGTGGCTACACCTTC	CSAIPVGQGASGYTF
.	TRBV7-3	.	TRBJ2-3	TGTGCCAGCAGCCCTCAGGGCCTCACAGATACGCAGTATTTT	CASSPQGLTDTQYF
.	TRBV20-1	few	TRBJ2-3	TGCAGTGCTAGAGGGGAGCCTCGGGGGGCCCTCACAGATACGCAGTATTTT	CSARGEPRGALTDTQYF
TRBD2	TRBV4-1	.	TRBJ2-7	TGCGCCAGCAGCCAATGGGGAGGGGAATACGAGCAGTACTTC	CASSQWGGEYEQYF
TRBD2	TRBV6-2/TRBV6-3	few	TRBJ2-6	TGTGCCAGCAGTTACATCGGGACTAGCGGGACCCTCTCTGGGGCCAACGTCCTGACTTTC	CASSYIGTSGTLSGANVLTF
TRBD1	TRBV2	.	TRBJ2-2	TGTGCCAGCCAGGGGGAAAACACCGGTTTGGCGTTTTTT	CASQGENTGLAFF
.	TRBV2	few	TRBJ1-5	TGTGCCAGCAGTTCGGACGGAGTAGGACAGCCCCAGCATTTT	CASSSDGVGQPQHF
TRBD1	TRBV12-3/TRBV12-4	few	TRBJ2-7	TGTGCCAGCAGTTTTTCTGGACAGGGATACTCCTACGAGCAGTACTTC	CASSFSGQGYSYEQYF
.	TRBV7-3	few	TRBJ1-1	TGTGCCAGCAGCTTAAATCCTGGGTCGAACACTGAAGCTTTCTTT	CASSLNPGSNTEAFF
TRBD1	TRBV15	many	TRBJ2-1	TGTGCCACCAGCAGACCGCGGACAGGGGCCCATGAGCAGTTCTTC	CATSRPRTGAHEQFF